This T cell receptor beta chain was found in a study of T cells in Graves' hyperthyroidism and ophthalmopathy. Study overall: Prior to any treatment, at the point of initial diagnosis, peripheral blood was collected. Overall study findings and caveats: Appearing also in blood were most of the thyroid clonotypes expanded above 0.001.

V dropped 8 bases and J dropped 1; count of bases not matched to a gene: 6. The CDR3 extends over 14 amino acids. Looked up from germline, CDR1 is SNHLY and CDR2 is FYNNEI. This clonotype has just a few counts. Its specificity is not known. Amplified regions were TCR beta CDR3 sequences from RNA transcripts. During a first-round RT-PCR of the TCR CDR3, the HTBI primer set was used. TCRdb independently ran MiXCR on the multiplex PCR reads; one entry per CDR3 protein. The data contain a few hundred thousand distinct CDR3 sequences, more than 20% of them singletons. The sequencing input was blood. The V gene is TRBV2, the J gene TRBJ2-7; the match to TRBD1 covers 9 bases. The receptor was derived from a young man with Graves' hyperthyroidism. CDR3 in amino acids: CASAGQGLSYEQYF. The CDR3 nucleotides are TGTGCCAGCGCGGGACAGGGACTTTCCTACGAGCAGTACTTC.